The present T cell receptor (beta chain) was sequenced within a study of cytomegalovirus exposure and HLA in healthy donors. PCR employed 60 Vbeta and 13 Jbeta primers. The data were produced by immunoSEQ multiplex PCR, yet TCRdb's version contains in-frame clones alone and is incomplete. The top ten hold under 3% of the sample, which has about 65,000 clones, more than 75% seen once. Whole-study findings and limits: Donors belonging to an Asian-associated ancestry cluster reportedly showed fewer N-insertions in productive TCRs than the approximately 640-donor mean, according to what a later analysis found. In an earlier analysis, most TCR beta V segments were productive about 87% or about 30% of the time.

The CDR3 contains 13 residues. Germline lookup yields CDR1 MNHEY and CDR2 SMNVEV (reference sequence). Between the trimmed V and J ends, which lost 5 bases and 1 base, there was a span of 8 bases. This cohort consisted of healthy bone marrow donors. In regard to this clone: As yet, its antigen is unknown.

The TCR comes from a girl aged 10 to 17 in good health and CMV-seropositive. Sequenced input: PBMCs. The rearrangement links TRBV27 to TRBJ1-1; no definite D call. This CDR3 is CASSPLWNTEAFF. Here the CDR3 DNA reads TGTGCCAGCAGTCCCCTGTGGAACACTGAAGCTTTCTTT.